This TCR beta chain was retrieved from a study of blood T cell repertoires in COVID-19. Deletions cut 5 bases from V and 11 bases from J, with 12 bases between. CDR3 length: 11 residues. Germline V gene sequence: CDR1 SGHVS, CDR2 FQNEAQ. The data were produced by immunoSEQ multiplex PCR, yet TCRdb's version contains in-frame clones alone and is incomplete. The sample includes hundreds of thousands of clones, 85% seen only once; the top ten take roughly 14%. The clonotype was recovered from a human donor in a cohort sampled during active COVID-19. This chain joins TRBV7-8 and TRBJ1-1, with D maybe TRBD1 (6 bases). Sequences were obtained from peripheral blood. CDR3 sequence: CASSPGVRAFF. CDR3 in DNA: TGTGCCAGCAGCCCAGGGGTACGGGCTTTCTTT.